One sample yielded the 9 T cell receptor beta chains listed below, sequenced in a study of blood T cell repertoires in COVID-19. Libraries were prepared by immunoSEQ multiplex PCR; TCRdb keeps only in-frame clonotypes and omits some of them. The data contain about 71,000 clones, 70% to 90% of them singletons. Sequencing input: peripheral blood. Every receptor here comes from a man between 25 and 39 years old with acute or convalescent COVID-19.

This clone was detected a few times. The rearrangement joins TRBV4-3 to TRBJ1-2; D is possibly TRBD1 (5 bases). This CDR3 has 18 residues. The ends were cut back, 4 bases at V and 8 bases at J, with 29 bases in the middle. Germline V gene lookup returns CDR1 LGHNA and CDR2 YSLEER. The CDR3 region is CASSPKKDMSLNMLGYTF. The CDR3 DNA reads TGCGCCAGCAGCCCTAAAAAGGACATGAGCCTGAATATGCTAGGCTACACCTTC.

This clone appeared once. J is TRBJ2-5 and V is TRBV5-4; D is ambiguous. V gave up 0 bases and J gave up 5 bases, with 11 bases separating them. The length of the CDR3 is 14 residues. Germline V lookup: CDR1 SGHNT, CDR2 YYREEE (reference sequence). The CDR3 nucleotides read TGTGCCAGCAGCTTGGCGTCCTATCTCGAGACCCAGTACTTC. This codes for CASSLASYLETQYF.

The chain carries TRBV29-1 and TRBJ1-4, with D uncertain. Germline V gives CDR1 SQVTM, CDR2 ANQGSEA. This CDR3 is built from 11 residues. Trimming removed 6 bases from V and 7 bases from J, with 9 bases in between. In DNA form, the CDR3 reads TGCAGCGTCAAGTACGGTGAAAAACTGTTTTTT. Translation gives CSVKYGEKLFF.

Within the sample, this clone is medium-sized. The chain links TRBV27 to TRBJ2-5; tentative D call: TRBD1 (6 bases). Germline V CDR1 and CDR2: MNHEY, SMNVEV (reference sequence). V was shortened by 5 bases and J by 0 bases, with 16 bases between the two germline ends. The CDR3 consists of 16 residues. CDR3 bases: TGTGCCAGCAGTATGACAGGTCCCCTTTACCAAGAGACCCAGTACTTC. Translating gives CASSMTGPLYQETQYF.

This rearrangement joins TRBV5-4 to TRBJ2-3; tentative D call: TRBD2 (5 bases). V lost 6 bases and J lost 4, with 21 bases in between. Germline loops: CDR1 SGHNT, CDR2 YYREEE (reference sequence). The CDR3 contains 16 residues. CDR3 region: CASNSARGGWADTQYF. DNA of the CDR3: TGTGCCAGCAACTCTGCCCGGGGTGGGTGGGCAGATACGCAGTATTTT.

This sequence joins TRBV6-5 and TRBJ2-7, with TRBD2 as a possible D gene (6 bases). V was trimmed by 11 bases and J by 3 bases, leaving 17 bases between them. The CDR3 contains 13 residues. CDR1 and CDR2 from the germline V gene are MNHEY and SVGAGI. CDR3 DNA sequence: TGTGCCCACTCCTCGGCGGGGAGCTACGAGCAGTACGTC. Translation: CAHSSAGSYEQYV.

This clone was counted between two and nine times. V and J are TRBV6-6 and TRBJ1-3; D is uncertain. Germline V gene lookup returns CDR1 MNHNY and CDR2 SVGAGI (reference sequence). The CDR3 extends over 16 amino acids. V was pared by 5 bases and J by 2 bases, with 16 bases between. The CDR3 region is CASSPRVVSTGNTIYF. The CDR3 DNA reads TGTGCCAGCAGTCCCCGAGTAGTGAGCACTGGAAACACCATATATTTT.

This clone was detected once. The chain combines TRBV9 with TRBJ2-3; 7 positions match TRBD1. CDR3 length equals 16 residues. Germline assignment: CDR1 SGDLS and CDR2 YYNGEE. The trim removed 3 bases at V and 2 bases at J, leaving 9 bases unmatched. CDR3 DNA: TGTGCCAGCAGCGCAGCAAAGGACAGGTTCACAGATACGCAGTATTTT. Translated: CASSAAKDRFTDTQYF.

The J gene is TRBJ2-4, the V gene TRBV6-6; tentatively, D is TRBD1 (5 bases). The germline CDR1 and CDR2 sequences are MNHNY and SVGAGI (reference sequence). The CDR3 loop spans 11 amino acids. The V gene lost 7 bases and the J gene lost 9 bases, with 10 bases spanning the gap. In DNA form, the CDR3 reads TGTGCCAGCAATGACAGATCCATTCAGTACTTC. Amino acids: CASNDRSIQYF.